This T cell receptor (beta chain) was sequenced for a study of cytotoxic CD8 clonotypes in ibrutinib-treated CLL. Study results and caveats: While tracking circulating CD8+ T-cell counts, baseline clonality exceeded that of age-matched healthy donors.

Turning to this clone: Antigen: not known.

With 3 bases removed from V and 0 bases from J, the gap between germline ends came to 13 bases. Germline assignment: CDR1 SGDLS and CDR2 YYNGEE. The CDR3 totals 17 residues. Repertoires were generated with immunoSEQ multiplex PCR, while TCRdb's copy carries only in-frame clones and drops some. The data contain 200,000 or so clones, 79% of them singletons. The clonotype was recovered from a human donor with chronic lymphocytic leukemia. Sequencing used PBMCs, obtained after 12 months of ibrutinib treatment. V and J are TRBV9 and TRBJ2-6, with D unresolved. Here the CDR3 reads CASSETKHLSGANVLTF. CDR3 DNA: TGTGCCAGCAGCGAAACGAAGCACCTCTCTGGGGCCAACGTCCTGACTTTC.